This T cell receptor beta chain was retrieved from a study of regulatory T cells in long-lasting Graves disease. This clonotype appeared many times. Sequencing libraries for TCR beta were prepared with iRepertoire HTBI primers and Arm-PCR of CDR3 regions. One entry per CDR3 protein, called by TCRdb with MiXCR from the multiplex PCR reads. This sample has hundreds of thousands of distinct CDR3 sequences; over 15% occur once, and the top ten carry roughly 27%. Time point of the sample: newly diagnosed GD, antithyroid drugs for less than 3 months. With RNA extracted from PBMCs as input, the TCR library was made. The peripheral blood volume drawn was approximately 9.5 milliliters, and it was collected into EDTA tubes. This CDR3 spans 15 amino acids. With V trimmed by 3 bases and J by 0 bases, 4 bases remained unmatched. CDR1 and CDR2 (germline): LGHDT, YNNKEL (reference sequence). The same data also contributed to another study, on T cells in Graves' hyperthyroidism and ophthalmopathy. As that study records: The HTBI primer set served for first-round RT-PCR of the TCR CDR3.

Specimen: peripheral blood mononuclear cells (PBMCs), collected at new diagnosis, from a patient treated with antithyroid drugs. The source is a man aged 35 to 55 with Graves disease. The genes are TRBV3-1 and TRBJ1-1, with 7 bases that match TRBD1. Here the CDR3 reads CASSHRDSMNTEAFF. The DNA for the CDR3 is TGTGCCAGCAGCCACCGGGACAGCATGAACACTGAAGCTTTCTTT.